The rows below give T cell receptor beta chains drawn from one sample of a study of blood T cells in healthy people across ages. TCRdb fed the 5' RACE reads into MiXCR, producing one record per CDR3 protein. Of some 690,000 distinct CDR3 sequences in the sample, about 24% were seen once. Sequencing was performed on blood. The receptors stem from a man aged 65-85 years in good health. Both conserved end residues are part of each CDR3. The order of the fields is D gene, V gene, clone size, J gene, CDR3 DNA, CDR3 protein. D genes are given only for firm matches. Size is stated for part of the rows, as once, few or many counts, or as a class when the clone is expanded.

D gene: .; V gene: TRBV2; clone size: .; J gene: TRBJ1-2; CDR3 DNA: TGTGCCAGCAGTGAGATACAGGGCAATGGCTACACCTTC; CDR3 protein: CASSEIQGNGYTF
D gene: .; V gene: TRBV30; clone size: .; J gene: TRBJ2-1; CDR3 DNA: TGTGCCTGGAGTCTGGACAGATATGAGCAGTTCTTC; CDR3 protein: CAWSLDRYEQFF
D gene: .; V gene: TRBV28; clone size: few; J gene: TRBJ2-7; CDR3 DNA: TGTGCCAGCAGTCCTTCACAGGTCCCCTACGAGCAGTACTTC; CDR3 protein: CASSPSQVPYEQYF
D gene: .; V gene: TRBV4-1; clone size: .; J gene: TRBJ2-3; CDR3 DNA: TGCGCCAGCAGCCAAGCCGGGGAGCGGCTAATTAGCACAGATACGCAGTATTTT; CDR3 protein: CASSQAGERLISTDTQYF
D gene: .; V gene: TRBV10-3; clone size: few; J gene: TRBJ2-3; CDR3 DNA: TGTGCCATCAGTGCCCGGGAGGAGGGGGGAGATACGCAGTATTTT; CDR3 protein: CAISAREEGGDTQYF
D gene: .; V gene: TRBV12-3/TRBV12-4; clone size: .; J gene: TRBJ1-4; CDR3 DNA: TGTGCCAGCAGCTCGGACCCGTTAGGGGAAAAACTGTTTTTT; CDR3 protein: CASSSDPLGEKLFF
D gene: .; V gene: TRBV20-1; clone size: few; J gene: TRBJ2-1; CDR3 DNA: TGCAGTGCCCCCCTAAAAGATGAGCAGTTCTTC; CDR3 protein: CSAPLKDEQFF
D gene: .; V gene: TRBV9; clone size: .; J gene: TRBJ1-5; CDR3 DNA: TGTGCCAGCAGCCCGAGGGATGGGGTCAGGCTCCCTCTATATAGCAATCAGCCCCAGCATTTT; CDR3 protein: CASSPRDGVRLPLYSNQPQHF
D gene: TRBD1; V gene: TRBV29-1; clone size: .; J gene: TRBJ1-4; CDR3 DNA: TGCAGCGTGGAGACAGGGATCGAAAAACTGTTTTTT; CDR3 protein: CSVETGIEKLFF
D gene: .; V gene: TRBV6-6; clone size: few; J gene: TRBJ2-3; CDR3 DNA: TGTGCCAGCACCCGATCCGGGGGAGGCACAGATACGCAGTATTTT; CDR3 protein: CASTRSGGGTDTQYF
D gene: TRBD1; V gene: TRBV20-1; clone size: .; J gene: TRBJ2-7; CDR3 DNA: TGCAGTGCTAGAGATTTAGGGACAGGGAACCAGTACTTC; CDR3 protein: CSARDLGTGNQYF
D gene: TRBD1; V gene: TRBV12-3/TRBV12-4; clone size: few; J gene: TRBJ1-2; CDR3 DNA: TGTGCCAGCAGCTTAAGGACAGGCGAGTACACCTTC; CDR3 protein: CASSLRTGEYTF
D gene: .; V gene: TRBV27; clone size: many; J gene: TRBJ2-3; CDR3 DNA: TGTGCCAGCAGCTCGGGACTCCCGACAGATACGCAGTATTTT; CDR3 protein: CASSSGLPTDTQYF
D gene: .; V gene: TRBV20-1; clone size: few; J gene: TRBJ1-1; CDR3 DNA: TGCAGTGCTAGAGATTTTAGAGGTAGCATGAACACTGAAGCTTTCTTT; CDR3 protein: CSARDFRGSMNTEAFF
D gene: TRBD1; V gene: TRBV12-5; clone size: few; J gene: TRBJ2-1; CDR3 DNA: TGTGCTAGTGGCCGGGACAGCACCTACAATGAGCAGTTCTTC; CDR3 protein: CASGRDSTYNEQFF
D gene: .; V gene: TRBV6-5; clone size: many; J gene: TRBJ2-3; CDR3 DNA: TGTGCCAGCAGTTATGAGGCGGGGATATCAGATACGCAGTATTTT; CDR3 protein: CASSYEAGISDTQYF
D gene: .; V gene: TRBV6-5; clone size: .; J gene: TRBJ1-2; CDR3 DNA: TGTGCCAGCAGTTACATGGGGATCTATGGCTACACCTTC; CDR3 protein: CASSYMGIYGYTF
D gene: .; V gene: TRBV20-1; clone size: .; J gene: TRBJ2-2; CDR3 DNA: TGCAGTGCTCCCACTACAACAGACAGCGCCGGGGAGCTGTTTTTT; CDR3 protein: CSAPTTTDSAGELFF
D gene: .; V gene: TRBV6-5; clone size: .; J gene: TRBJ2-1; CDR3 DNA: TGTGCCAGCAGTCGCTCGATGGGAAAAAGCTCCTACAATGAGCAGTTCTTC; CDR3 protein: CASSRSMGKSSYNEQFF
D gene: TRBD1; V gene: TRBV12-3/TRBV12-4; clone size: few; J gene: TRBJ2-1; CDR3 DNA: TGTGCCAGCAGTTCCGGACAGGGCGATGAGCAGTTCTTC; CDR3 protein: CASSSGQGDEQFF
D gene: .; V gene: TRBV12-3/TRBV12-4; clone size: .; J gene: TRBJ2-2; CDR3 DNA: TGTGCCAGCAGATCATACAGAATCACCGGGGAGCTGTTTTTT; CDR3 protein: CASRSYRITGELFF
D gene: .; V gene: TRBV29-1; clone size: .; J gene: TRBJ2-5; CDR3 DNA: TGCAGCGTGGACACTCAAGAGACCCAGTACTTC; CDR3 protein: CSVDTQETQYF
D gene: .; V gene: TRBV18; clone size: few; J gene: TRBJ2-7; CDR3 DNA: TGTGCCAGCTCACCCATGGGGGGTGTGGGCGAGCAGTACTTC; CDR3 protein: CASSPMGGVGEQYF
D gene: TRBD2; V gene: TRBV7-9; clone size: .; J gene: TRBJ2-1; CDR3 DNA: TGTGCCAGCAGCTTTCTGCGGGGGACCTCTTTGAATGAGCAGTTCTTC; CDR3 protein: CASSFLRGTSLNEQFF
D gene: TRBD2; V gene: TRBV12-3/TRBV12-4; clone size: many; J gene: TRBJ2-1; CDR3 DNA: TGTGCCAGCAGCCAAGGAGGACTAGCAGCCTACAATGAGCAGTTCTTC; CDR3 protein: CASSQGGLAAYNEQFF